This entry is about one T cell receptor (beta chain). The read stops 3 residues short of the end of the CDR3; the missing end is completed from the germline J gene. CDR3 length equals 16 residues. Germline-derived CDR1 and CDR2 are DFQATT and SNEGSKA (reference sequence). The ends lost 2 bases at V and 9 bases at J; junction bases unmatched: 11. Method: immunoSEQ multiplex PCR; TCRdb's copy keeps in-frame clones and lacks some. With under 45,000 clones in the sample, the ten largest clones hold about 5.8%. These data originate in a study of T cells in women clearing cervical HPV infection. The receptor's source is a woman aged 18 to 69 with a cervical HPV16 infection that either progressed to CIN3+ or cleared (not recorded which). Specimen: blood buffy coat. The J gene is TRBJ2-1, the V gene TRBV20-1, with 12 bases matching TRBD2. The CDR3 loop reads CSARRSSGRVWGEQFF. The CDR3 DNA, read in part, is TGCAGTGCTAGACGCTCTAGCGGGAGGGTCTGGGGTGAG.